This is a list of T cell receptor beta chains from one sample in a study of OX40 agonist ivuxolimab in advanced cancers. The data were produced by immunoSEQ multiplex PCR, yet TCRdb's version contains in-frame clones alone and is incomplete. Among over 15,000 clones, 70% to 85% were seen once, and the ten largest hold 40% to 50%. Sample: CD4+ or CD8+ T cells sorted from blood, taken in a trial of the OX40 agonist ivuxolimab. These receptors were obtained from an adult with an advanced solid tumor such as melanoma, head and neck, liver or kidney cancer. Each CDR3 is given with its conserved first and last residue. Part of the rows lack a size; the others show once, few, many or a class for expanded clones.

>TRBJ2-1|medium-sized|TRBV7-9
CASSLGEGHLGNEQFF
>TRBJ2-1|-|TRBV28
CASSNRGSGYNEQFF
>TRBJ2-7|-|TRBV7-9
CASSPRAGSYEQYF
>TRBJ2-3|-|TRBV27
CASTPRVGGLADTQYF
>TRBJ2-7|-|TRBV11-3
CASSLGTAYEQYF
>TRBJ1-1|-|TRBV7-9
CASSFPNSNTEAFF
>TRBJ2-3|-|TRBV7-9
CASSLAGGSTDTQYF
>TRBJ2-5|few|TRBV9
CASSVEGSVQETQYF
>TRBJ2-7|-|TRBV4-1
CASSQYGGYEQYF
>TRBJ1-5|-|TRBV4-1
CASSQDHRGSQPQHF
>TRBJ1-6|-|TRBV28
CASSPPRGPLHF
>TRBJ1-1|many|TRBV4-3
CASSQDSGGNTEAFF
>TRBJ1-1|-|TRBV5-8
CASSWGTLKSDTEAFF
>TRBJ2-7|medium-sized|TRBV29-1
CSAQFSGSYGQYF
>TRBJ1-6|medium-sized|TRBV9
CASSDSGMYNSPLHF
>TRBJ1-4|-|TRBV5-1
CASSPPGFNEKLFF
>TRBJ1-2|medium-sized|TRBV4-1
CASSPQSGGDYGYTF
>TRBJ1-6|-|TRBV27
CASSTRTANSPLHF
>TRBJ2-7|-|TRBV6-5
CASRPLLAGVYEQYF
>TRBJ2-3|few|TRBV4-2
CASSQEKGGGADTQYF
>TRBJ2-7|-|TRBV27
CASSLSGQTYEQYF
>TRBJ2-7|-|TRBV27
CASSLRGYEQYF
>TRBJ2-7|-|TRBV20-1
CSARVGPEQYF
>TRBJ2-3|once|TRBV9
CASSLGGGSTDTQYF
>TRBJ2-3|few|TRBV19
CASSWTSASTDTQYF
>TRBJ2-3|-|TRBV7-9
CASSSQRGLIDTQYF
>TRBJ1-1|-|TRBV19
CASSISFGGTEAFF
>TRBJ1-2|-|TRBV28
CASSFRGNKLNYGYTF
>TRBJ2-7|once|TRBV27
CASSFDSTYEQYF
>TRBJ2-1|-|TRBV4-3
CASSQDRGYNEQFF
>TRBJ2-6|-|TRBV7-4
CASALLTGANVLTF
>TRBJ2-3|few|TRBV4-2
CASSQENQDTDTQYF
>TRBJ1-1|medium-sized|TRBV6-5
CASTHRGGTNTEAFF
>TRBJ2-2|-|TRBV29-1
CSVEDQQGALGELFF
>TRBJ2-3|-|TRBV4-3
CASSQDIGRTDTQYF
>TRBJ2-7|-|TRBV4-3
CASSQTNGRTYEQYF
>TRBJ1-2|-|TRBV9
CASSVATPGGNYGYTF
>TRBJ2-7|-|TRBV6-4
CASSPASTGREQYF
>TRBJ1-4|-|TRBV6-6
CASSPWDSLNEKLFF
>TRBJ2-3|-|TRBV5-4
CASSLRQGYTDTQYF
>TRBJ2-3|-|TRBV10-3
CAISESSGGARIRSDTQYF
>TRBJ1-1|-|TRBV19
CASTYGTGGTEAFF
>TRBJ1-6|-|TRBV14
CASSQASGWALHF
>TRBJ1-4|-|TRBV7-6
CASSLPRGESNEKLFF
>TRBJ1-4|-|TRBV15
CATSSSTGLHQKLFF
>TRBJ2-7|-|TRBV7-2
CASRTTGGGVHEQYF
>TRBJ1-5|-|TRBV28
CASSEGRRNQPQHF
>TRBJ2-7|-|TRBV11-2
CASSLRGNHYEQYF
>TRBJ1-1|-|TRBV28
CASSWNLNTEAFF
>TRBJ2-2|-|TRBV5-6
CASSFAGLAGGAGELFF
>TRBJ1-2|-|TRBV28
CASSLGTGGLEGYTF
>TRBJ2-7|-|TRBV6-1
CASRSGTGKHEQYF